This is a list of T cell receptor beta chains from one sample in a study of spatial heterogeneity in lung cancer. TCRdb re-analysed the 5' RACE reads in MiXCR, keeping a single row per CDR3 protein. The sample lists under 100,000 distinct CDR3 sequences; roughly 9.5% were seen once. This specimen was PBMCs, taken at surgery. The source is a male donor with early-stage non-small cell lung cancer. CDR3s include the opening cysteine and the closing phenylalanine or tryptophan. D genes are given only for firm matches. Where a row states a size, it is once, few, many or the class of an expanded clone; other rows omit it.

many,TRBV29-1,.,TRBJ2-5,CSVAPSARGFQETQYF,TGCAGCGTTGCGCCGTCAGCGAGGGGGTTCCAAGAGACCCAGTACTTC
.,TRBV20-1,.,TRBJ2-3,CSAPHQGGPGDTQYF,TGCAGTGCTCCCCATCAGGGGGGGCCCGGAGATACGCAGTATTTT
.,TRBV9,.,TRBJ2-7,CASSVGPHGLTPYEQYF,TGTGCCAGCAGCGTAGGGCCCCACGGCCTTACTCCCTACGAGCAGTACTTC
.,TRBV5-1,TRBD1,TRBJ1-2,CASSVGTAVYGYTF,TGCGCCAGCAGCGTTGGGACAGCAGTATATGGCTACACCTTC
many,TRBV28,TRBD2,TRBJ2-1,CASRARGASGLNEQFF,TGTGCCAGCAGGGCCCGTGGGGCTAGCGGCCTCAATGAGCAGTTCTTC
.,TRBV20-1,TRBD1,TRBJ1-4,CSAAPGTGGAREKLFF,TGCAGTGCTGCTCCCGGGACAGGGGGCGCAAGGGAAAAACTGTTTTTT
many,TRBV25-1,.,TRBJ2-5,CASSDRAWPETQYF,TGTGCCAGCAGTGACAGGGCCTGGCCGGAGACCCAGTACTTC
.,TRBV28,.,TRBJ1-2,CASRPYGDYGYTF,TGTGCCAGCAGACCTTATGGAGATTACGGCTACACCTTC
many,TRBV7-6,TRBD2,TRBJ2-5,CASSLRTSGHQETQYF,TGTGCCAGCAGCCTCCGGACTAGCGGGCATCAAGAGACCCAGTACTTC
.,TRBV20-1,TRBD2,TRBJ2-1,CSARVLAGERYNEQFF,TGCAGTGCTAGAGTCCTAGCGGGAGAAAGGTACAATGAGCAGTTCTTC
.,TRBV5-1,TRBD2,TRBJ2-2,CASVAGDHTGELFF,TGCGCCAGCGTAGCGGGAGACCACACCGGGGAGCTGTTTTTT
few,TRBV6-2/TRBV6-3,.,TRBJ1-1,CASSHGTEAFF,TGTGCCAGCAGCCACGGGACTGAAGCTTTCTTT
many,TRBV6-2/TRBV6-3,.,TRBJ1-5,CASRPQGNNQPQHF,TGTGCCAGCAGGCCCCAGGGAAACAATCAGCCCCAGCATTTT
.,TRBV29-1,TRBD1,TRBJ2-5,CSVEEGQGGETQYF,TGCAGCGTTGAAGAGGGACAGGGGGGAGAGACCCAGTACTTC
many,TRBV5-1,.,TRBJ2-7,CASSLGPEKYF,TGCGCCAGCAGCTTGGGGCCGGAGAAGTACTTC
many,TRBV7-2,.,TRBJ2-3,CASSLGGRGGRDTQYF,TGTGCCAGCAGCTTAGGGGGGCGGGGAGGAAGAGATACGCAGTATTTT
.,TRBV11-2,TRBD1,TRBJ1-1,CASSPRTGPNTEAFF,TGTGCCAGCAGCCCCCGGACAGGGCCGAACACTGAAGCTTTCTTT
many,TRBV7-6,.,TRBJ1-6,CASSLENSYNSPLHF,TGTGCCAGCAGCTTAGAAAACAGCTATAATTCACCCCTCCACTTT
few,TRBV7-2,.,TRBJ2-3,CASSLRGADTQYF,TGTGCCAGCAGCTTGCGGGGCGCGGATACGCAGTATTTT
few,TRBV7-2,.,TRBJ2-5,CASSFDRLQTQYF,TGTGCCAGCAGCTTCGACCGCCTGCAGACCCAGTACTTC
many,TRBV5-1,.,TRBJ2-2,CASSLVEGPGELFF,TGCGCCAGCAGCTTGGTGGAGGGGCCAGGGGAGCTGTTTTTT
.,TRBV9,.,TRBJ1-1,CASSGGQNTEAFF,TGTGCCAGCAGCGGGGGACAGAACACTGAAGCTTTCTTT
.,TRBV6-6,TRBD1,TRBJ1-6,CASSSATTGDSSPLHF,TGTGCCAGCAGTTCCGCGACGACAGGGGATAGTTCACCCCTCCACTTT
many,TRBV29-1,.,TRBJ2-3,CSVGAGVVDTQYF,TGCAGCGTGGGGGCAGGGGTTGTAGATACGCAGTATTTT
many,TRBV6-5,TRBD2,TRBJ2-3,CASSYSRGGDTQYF,TGTGCCAGCAGTTACTCTCGCGGGGGGGATACGCAGTATTTT
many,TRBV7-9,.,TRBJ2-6,CASSQSSGANVLTF,TGTGCCAGCAGTCAATCTTCTGGGGCCAACGTCCTGACTTTC
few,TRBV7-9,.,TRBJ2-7,CASSPRHSSYEQYF,TGTGCCAGCAGCCCTCGGCACAGCTCCTACGAGCAGTACTTC
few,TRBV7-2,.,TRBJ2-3,CASSLAGGRDTQYF,TGTGCCAGCAGCTTAGCGGGGGGCCGAGATACGCAGTATTTT
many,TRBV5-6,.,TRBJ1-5,CASSLAGGPQHF,TGTGCCAGCAGCTTGGCGGGGGGGCCCCAGCATTTT
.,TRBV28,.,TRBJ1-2,CASSLAGLSAYGYTF,TGTGCCAGCAGTTTAGCGGGACTCTCTGCCTATGGCTACACCTTC
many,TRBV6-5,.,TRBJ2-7,CASSYRQGGYEQYF,TGTGCCAGCAGTTACAGGCAGGGGGGCTACGAGCAGTACTTC
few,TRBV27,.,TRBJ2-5,CASSLTGEYQETQYF,TGTGCCAGCAGTCTGACAGGAGAGTACCAAGAGACCCAGTACTTC
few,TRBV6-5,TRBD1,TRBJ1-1,CASSRGTAGGNTEAFF,TGTGCCAGCAGCCGCGGGACAGCTGGGGGGAACACTGAAGCTTTCTTT
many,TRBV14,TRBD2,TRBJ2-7,CASSPSGRRGTYEQYF,TGTGCCAGCAGCCCTAGCGGGAGGAGGGGTACCTACGAGCAGTACTTC
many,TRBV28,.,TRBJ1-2,CASSLAPTGFGYTF,TGTGCCAGCAGTTTAGCCCCGACAGGTTTTGGCTACACCTTC
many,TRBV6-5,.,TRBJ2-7,CASSKRGEEQYF,TGTGCCAGCAGCAAGAGAGGGGAAGAGCAGTACTTC
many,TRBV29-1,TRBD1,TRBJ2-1,CSSDRGVEQFF,TGCAGCTCTGACAGGGGGGTTGAGCAGTTCTTC
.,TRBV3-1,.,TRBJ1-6,CASSGQKNSPLHF,TGTGCCAGCAGCGGACAGAAAAATTCACCCCTCCACTTT
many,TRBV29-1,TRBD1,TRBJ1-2,CSASRDREGYTF,TGCAGCGCCTCCCGGGACAGGGAAGGCTACACCTTC
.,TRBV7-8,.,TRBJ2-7,CASSPREGTYEQYF,TGTGCCAGCAGCCCCCGCGAGGGTACCTACGAGCAGTACTTC
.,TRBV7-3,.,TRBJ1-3,CASSQQPGNTIYF,TGTGCCAGCAGCCAACAACCAGGAAACACCATATATTTT
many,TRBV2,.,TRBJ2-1,CASKRGTNNEQFF,TGTGCCAGCAAGAGGGGGACCAACAATGAGCAGTTCTTC
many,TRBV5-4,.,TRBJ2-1,CASSLAVGGPQHEQFF,TGTGCCAGCAGCTTGGCCGTCGGGGGACCTCAACATGAGCAGTTCTTC
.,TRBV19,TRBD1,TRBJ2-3,CASSSGQGNTDTQYF,TGTGCCAGTAGTAGCGGACAGGGGAACACAGATACGCAGTATTTT
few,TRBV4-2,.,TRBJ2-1,CASSPGTPTPNEQFF,TGTGCCAGCAGCCCTGGGACACCCACCCCCAATGAGCAGTTCTTC
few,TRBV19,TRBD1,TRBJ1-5,CASSQTDRVLNQPQHF,TGTGCCAGTAGTCAAACGGACAGGGTCTTGAATCAGCCCCAGCATTTT
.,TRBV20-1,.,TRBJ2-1,CSARSPVNEQFF,TGCAGTGCTAGGTCCCCGGTCAATGAGCAGTTCTTC
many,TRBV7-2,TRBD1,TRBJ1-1,CASSPRQGADTEAFF,TGTGCCAGCAGCCCTCGACAGGGGGCGGACACTGAAGCTTTCTTT
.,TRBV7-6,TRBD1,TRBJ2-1,CASSRQGGGEQFF,TGTGCCAGCAGCCGACAGGGGGGAGGTGAGCAGTTCTTC
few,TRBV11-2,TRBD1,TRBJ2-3,CASSQDRGYDTQYF,TGTGCCAGCAGCCAGGACAGGGGCTACGATACGCAGTATTTT
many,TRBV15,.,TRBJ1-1,CATSSSLNTEAFF,TGTGCCACCAGCAGCTCACTGAACACTGAAGCTTTCTTT
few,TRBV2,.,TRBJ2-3,CASSGDVYVDTQYF,TGTGCCAGCAGTGGCGATGTTTACGTAGATACGCAGTATTTT
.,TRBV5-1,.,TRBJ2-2,CASSLEGNGELFF,TGCGCCAGCAGCTTGGAAGGGAATGGGGAGCTGTTTTTT
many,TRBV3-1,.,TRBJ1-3,CASSQGDSGNTIYF,TGTGCCAGCAGCCAGGGGGACTCTGGAAACACCATATATTTT
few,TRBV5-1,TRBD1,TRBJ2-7,CASSLTGVYEQYF,TGCGCCAGCAGCTTAACAGGGGTCTACGAGCAGTACTTC